This entry features one TCR beta chain sequence. This clonotype was seen a handful of times. This clone's antigen is unknown. No much larger clone exists at a distance of one base, and base qualities are not known. This sample is drawn from a study of CD8 T cells in ankylosing spondylitis (dated by TCRdb to 2017 to 2019). About the study as a whole: T cell receptor beta repertoires were profiled in healthy donors and ankylosing spondylitis patients so that disease-linked TCR variants could be found. The full study cohort was made up of 25 ankylosing spondylitis patients and around 100 healthy donors. Peripheral blood samples were taken, and synovial fluid was additionally collected from ankylosing spondylitis patients.

The instrument given in TCRdb is Illumina HiSeq 2500. Quantitative 5'-RACE with molecular barcodes was the method used to prepare the TCR beta libraries. As for the original processing: A new computational method, built on a probabilistic model of VDJ rearrangement, was used to identify disease-linked TCR variants. Using fastp at Q25 and MiXCR, TCRdb reprocessed the public reads and kept productive beta chains. Each CDR3 protein appears once, grouped with its most common genes and DNA. The V and J calls, along with clone size, are taken from TCRdb and not from the paper's own processing. The sample records under 550,000 distinct CDR3 sequences, roughly a quarter of which are singletons. About 0.89% of the sample is in the top ten clones. The germline V gene (reference sequence) yields SGHNT for CDR1 and YYREEE for CDR2. V lost 1 base and J lost 6 bases, and the count of bases not matched to a germline gene is 4. There are 16 amino acids in the CDR3, from cysteine to phenylalanine inclusive. Only CDR3 DNA is held: 48 bases, read in frame from base 1.

The research as a whole found: A TCR beta motif made up of fewer than 10 highly homologous amino acid variants appeared to be characteristic of blood from ankylosing spondylitis patients. Some TCR beta motif variants had previously been reported in synovial fluid and blood of reactive arthritis patients, which suggested common disease-initiation mechanisms. The disease-linked clones were reported as significantly enriched in matched synovial fluid samples from ankylosing spondylitis patients. The disease-linked clones showed a CD8+ phenotype and occurred at relatively low frequencies in peripheral blood.

The sample taken for sequencing was blood, either unsorted or a sorted T cell fraction (not recorded which). The receptor's source is a male donor with ankylosing spondylitis. The V and J segments used are TRBV5-4 and TRBJ2-1; 13 bases in between match TRBD2. The CDR3 protein sequence reads: CASSLRLAGGSNEQFF. The DNA reads TGTGCCAGCAGCTTGAGACTAGCGGGAGGATCCAATGAGCAGTTCTTC.